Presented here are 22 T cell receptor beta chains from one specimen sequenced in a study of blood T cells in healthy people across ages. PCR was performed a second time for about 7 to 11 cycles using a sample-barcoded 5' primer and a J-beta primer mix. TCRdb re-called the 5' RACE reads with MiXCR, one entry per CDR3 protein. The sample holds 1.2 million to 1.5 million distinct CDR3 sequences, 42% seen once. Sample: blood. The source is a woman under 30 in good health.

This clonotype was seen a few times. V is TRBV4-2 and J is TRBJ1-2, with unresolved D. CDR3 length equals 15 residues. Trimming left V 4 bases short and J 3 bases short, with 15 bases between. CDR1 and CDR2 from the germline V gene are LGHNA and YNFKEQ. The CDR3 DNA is TGTGCCAGCAGCCCTTTTGAGGTACAGTACTATGGCTACACCTTC. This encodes CASSPFEVQYYGYTF.

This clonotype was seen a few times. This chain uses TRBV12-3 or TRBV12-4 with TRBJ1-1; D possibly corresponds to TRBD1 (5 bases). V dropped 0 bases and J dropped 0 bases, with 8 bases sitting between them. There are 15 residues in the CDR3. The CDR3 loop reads CASSLARGLNTEAFF. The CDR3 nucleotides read TGTGCCAGCAGTTTAGCACGGGGGTTGAACACTGAAGCTTTCTTT.

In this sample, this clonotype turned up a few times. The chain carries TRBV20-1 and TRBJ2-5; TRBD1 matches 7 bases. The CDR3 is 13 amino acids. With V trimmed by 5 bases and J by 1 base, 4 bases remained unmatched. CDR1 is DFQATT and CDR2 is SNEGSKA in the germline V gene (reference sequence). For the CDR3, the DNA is TGCAGTGCTGAGGACAGGCTCCAAGAGACCCAGTACTTC. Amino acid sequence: CSAEDRLQETQYF.

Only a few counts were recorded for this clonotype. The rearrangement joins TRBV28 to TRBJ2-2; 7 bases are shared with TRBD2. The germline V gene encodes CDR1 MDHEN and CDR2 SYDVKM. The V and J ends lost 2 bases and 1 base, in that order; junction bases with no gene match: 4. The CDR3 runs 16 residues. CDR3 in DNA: TGTGCCAGCAGTTTAGGGACGGGGGGGAACACCGGGGAGCTGTTTTTT. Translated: CASSLGTGGNTGELFF.

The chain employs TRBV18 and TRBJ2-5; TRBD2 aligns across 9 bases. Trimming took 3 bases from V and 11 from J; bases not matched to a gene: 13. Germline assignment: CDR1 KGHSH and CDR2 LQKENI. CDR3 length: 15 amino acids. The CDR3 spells CASSPYSGRRDEQYF. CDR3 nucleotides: TGTGCCAGCTCACCCTATAGCGGGAGACGGGATGAGCAGTACTTC.

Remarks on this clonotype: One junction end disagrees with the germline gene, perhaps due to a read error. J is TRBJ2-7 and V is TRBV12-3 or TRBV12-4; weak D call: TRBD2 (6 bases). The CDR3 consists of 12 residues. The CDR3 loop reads CASRGDSNEQYF. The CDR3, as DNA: TGTGCCAGCAGGGGGGACTCCAACGAGCAGTACTTC.

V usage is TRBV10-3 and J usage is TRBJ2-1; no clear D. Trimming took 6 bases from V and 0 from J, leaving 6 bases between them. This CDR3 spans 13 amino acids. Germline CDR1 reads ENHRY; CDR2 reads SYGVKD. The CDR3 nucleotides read TGTGCCATCAGATCGAACTCCTACAATGAGCAGTTCTTC. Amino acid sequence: CAIRSNSYNEQFF.

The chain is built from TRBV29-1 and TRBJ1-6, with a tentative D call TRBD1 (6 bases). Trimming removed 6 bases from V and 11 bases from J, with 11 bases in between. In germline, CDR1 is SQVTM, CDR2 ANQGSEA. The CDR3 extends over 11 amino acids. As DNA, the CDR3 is TGCAGCGTCCCAGGGGTAACACCCCTCCACTTT. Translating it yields CSVPGVTPLHF.

DNA for the CDR3: TGTGCCAGCAGGGATGACAGGACCCACTCTGGGGCCAACGTCCTGACTTTC. Its translation: CASRDDRTHSGANVLTF. V gene TRBV2 combines with J gene TRBJ2-6; D possibly corresponds to TRBD1 (6 bases). The V gene's germline CDR1 is SNHLY and CDR2 FYNNEI. This CDR3 is 17 amino acids long. Trimming pared 6 bases from V and 0 bases from J, leaving 15 bases between.

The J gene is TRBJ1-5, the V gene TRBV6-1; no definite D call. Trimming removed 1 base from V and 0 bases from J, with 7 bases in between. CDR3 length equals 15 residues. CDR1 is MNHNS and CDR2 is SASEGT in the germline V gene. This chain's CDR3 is CASSEVLYSNQPQHF. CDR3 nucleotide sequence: TGTGCCAGCAGTGAAGTCTTATATAGCAATCAGCCCCAGCATTTT.

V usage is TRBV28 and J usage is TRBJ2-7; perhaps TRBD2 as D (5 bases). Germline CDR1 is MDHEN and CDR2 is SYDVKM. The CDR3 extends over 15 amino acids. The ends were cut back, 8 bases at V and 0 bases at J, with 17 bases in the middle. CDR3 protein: CASRRELLSSYEQYF. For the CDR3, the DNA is TGTGCCAGCCGAAGGGAGTTATTGAGCTCCTACGAGCAGTACTTC.

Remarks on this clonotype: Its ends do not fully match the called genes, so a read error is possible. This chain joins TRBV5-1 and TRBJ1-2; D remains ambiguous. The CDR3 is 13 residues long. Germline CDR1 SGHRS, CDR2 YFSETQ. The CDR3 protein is CASSLLQGYGYTF. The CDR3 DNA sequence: TGTGCCAGCAGTTTGCTCCAAGGCTATGGCTACACCTTC.

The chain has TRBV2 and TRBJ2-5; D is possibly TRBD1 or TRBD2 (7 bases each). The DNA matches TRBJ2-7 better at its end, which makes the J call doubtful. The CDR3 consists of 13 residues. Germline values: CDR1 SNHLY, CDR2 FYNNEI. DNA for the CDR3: TGTGCCATCCAGGGAGGGGGCTCAGGCGAGCAGTACTTC. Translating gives CAIQGGGSGEQYF.

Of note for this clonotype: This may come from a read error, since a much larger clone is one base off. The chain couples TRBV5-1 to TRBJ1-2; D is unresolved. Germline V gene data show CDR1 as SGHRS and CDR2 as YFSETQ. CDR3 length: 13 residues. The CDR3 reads CVSSLANGDGYTF. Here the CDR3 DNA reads TGCGTCAGCAGCTTGGCAAACGGGGATGGCTACACCTTC.

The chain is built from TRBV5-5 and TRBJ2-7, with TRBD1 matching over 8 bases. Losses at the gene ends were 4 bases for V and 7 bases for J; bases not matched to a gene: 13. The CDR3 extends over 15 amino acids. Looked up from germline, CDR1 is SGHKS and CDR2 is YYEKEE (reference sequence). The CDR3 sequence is CASSRVIQGAGEQYF. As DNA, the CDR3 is TGTGCCAGCAGCCGGGTGATTCAGGGGGCGGGAGAGCAGTACTTC.

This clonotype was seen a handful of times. CDR3 in DNA: TGTGCCAGCAGCCAGCAACTAGCGGGAGTCCCTCATGAGCAGTTCTTC. The encoded protein is CASSQQLAGVPHEQFF. The V call is TRBV4-2, the J call TRBJ2-1; 11 bases fit TRBD2. J was trimmed by 8 bases and V by 3 bases; bases with no gene match: 9. Germline V gene data show CDR1 as LGHNA and CDR2 as YNFKEQ. The CDR3 has 16 amino acids.

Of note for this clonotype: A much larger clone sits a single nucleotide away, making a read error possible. CDR3 sequence: CASRVQGNEQYF. CDR3 sequence (DNA): TGTGCCAGCAGGGTACAGGGGAACGAGCAGTACTTC. This chain joins TRBV27 and TRBJ2-7; 7 bases map to TRBD1. The CDR3 length is 12 residues. CDR1 and CDR2 from the germline V gene are MNHEY and SMNVEV (reference sequence). V was pared by 6 bases and J by 5 bases, with 4 bases of the junction left unmatched.

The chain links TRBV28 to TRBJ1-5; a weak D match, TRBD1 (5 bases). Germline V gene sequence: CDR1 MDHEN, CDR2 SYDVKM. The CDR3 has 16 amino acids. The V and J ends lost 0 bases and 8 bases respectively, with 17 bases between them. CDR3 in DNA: TGTGCCAGCAGTTTATGGGGGAGAAGGGGCGGGGAGCCCCAGCATTTT. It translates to CASSLWGRRGGEPQHF.

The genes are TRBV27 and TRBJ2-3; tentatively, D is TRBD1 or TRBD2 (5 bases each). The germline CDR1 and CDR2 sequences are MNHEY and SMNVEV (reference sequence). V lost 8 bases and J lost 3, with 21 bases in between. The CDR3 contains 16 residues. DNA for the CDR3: TGTGCCAGCGGGGTCCGAGGGAAGGGGAAAACAGATACGCAGTATTTT. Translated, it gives CASGVRGKGKTDTQYF.

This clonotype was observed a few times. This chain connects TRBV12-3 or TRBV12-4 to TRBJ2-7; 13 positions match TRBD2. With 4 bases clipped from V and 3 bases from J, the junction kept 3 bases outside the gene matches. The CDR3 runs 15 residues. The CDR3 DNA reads TGTGCCAGCAGTTGGAGGACTAGCGGGAGCTACGAGCAGTACTTC. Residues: CASSWRTSGSYEQYF.

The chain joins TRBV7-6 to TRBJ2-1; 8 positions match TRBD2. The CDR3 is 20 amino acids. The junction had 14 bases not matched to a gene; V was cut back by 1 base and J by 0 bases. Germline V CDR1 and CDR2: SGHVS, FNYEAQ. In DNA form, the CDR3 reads TGTGCCAGCAGCTTAGGGGCGGGAGGCCACTCCAAGAGCTCCTACAATGAGCAGTTCTTC. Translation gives CASSLGAGGHSKSSYNEQFF.

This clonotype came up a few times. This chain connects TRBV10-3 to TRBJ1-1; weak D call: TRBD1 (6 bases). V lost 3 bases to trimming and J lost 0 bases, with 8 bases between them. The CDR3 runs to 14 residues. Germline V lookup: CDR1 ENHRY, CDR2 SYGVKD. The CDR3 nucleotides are TGTGCCATCAGTGACCGACAGGTGAACACTGAAGCTTTCTTT. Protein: CAISDRQVNTEAFF.